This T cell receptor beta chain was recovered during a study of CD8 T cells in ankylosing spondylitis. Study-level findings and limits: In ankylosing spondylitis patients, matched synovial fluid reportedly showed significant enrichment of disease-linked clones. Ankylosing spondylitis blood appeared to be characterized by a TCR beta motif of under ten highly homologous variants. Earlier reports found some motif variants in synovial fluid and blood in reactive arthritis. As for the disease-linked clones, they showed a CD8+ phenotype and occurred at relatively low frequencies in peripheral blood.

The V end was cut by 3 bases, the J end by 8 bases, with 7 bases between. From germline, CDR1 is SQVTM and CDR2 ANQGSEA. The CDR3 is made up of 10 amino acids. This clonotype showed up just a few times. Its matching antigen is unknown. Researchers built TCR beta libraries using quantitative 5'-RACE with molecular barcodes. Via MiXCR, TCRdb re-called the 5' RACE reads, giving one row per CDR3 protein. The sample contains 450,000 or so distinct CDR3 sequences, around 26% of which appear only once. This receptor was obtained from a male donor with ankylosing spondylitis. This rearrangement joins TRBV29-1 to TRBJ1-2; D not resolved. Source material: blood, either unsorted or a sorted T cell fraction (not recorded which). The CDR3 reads CSVEARGYTF. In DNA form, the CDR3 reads TGCAGCGTTGAGGCCAGAGGCTACACCTTC.